The T cell receptor (beta chain) under discussion was sequenced for a study of blood T cells in healthy people across ages. Whole-study results and caveats: Among long-lived donors, naive CD4+ cells were more numerous and diversity higher than in aged donors.

Of note for this clonotype: The antigen remains unidentified.

Primed by a sample-barcoded 5' primer and a J-beta primer mix, a second PCR proceeded for about 7 to 11 cycles. Via MiXCR, TCRdb re-called the 5' RACE reads, giving one row per CDR3 protein. Found here are 750,000 or so distinct CDR3 sequences, around 25% of them singletons; the top ten hold 9.4%. Germline CDR1 KGHDR, CDR2 SFDVKD. The CDR3 consists of 15 residues. These records were also assigned to another study, of T cells of mothers and their children.

The chain links TRBV24-1 to TRBJ2-5, with D tentatively TRBD2 (5 bases). The J call could be wrong; TRBJ2-1 is a better fit for the DNA end. The sequence was collected from a boy between 10 and 17 years old in good health. The specimen was blood. The CDR3 DNA follows: TGTGCCACCAGTGACCTTGAGGGAGCCGCCAATGAGCAGTTCTTC. It is translated as CATSDLEGAANEQFF.